The present TCR beta chain was sequenced within a study of T cell changes during pregnancy in multiple sclerosis. Libraries were prepared by immunoSEQ multiplex PCR; TCRdb keeps only in-frame clonotypes and omits some of them. Among more than 85,000 clones listed, approximately 94% were seen once. V dropped 1 base and J dropped 5 bases, with 9 bases sitting between them. The CDR3 runs to 13 residues. CDR1 and CDR2 from the germline V gene are LNHDA and SQIVND (reference sequence). This rearrangement joins TRBV19 to TRBJ2-7; D remains ambiguous. Sequencing was performed on peripheral blood, taken before pregnancy. The TCR originated in a female donor with multiple sclerosis, enrolled in a pregnancy study. CDR3: CASSIASGNEQYF. In nucleotides, the CDR3 is TGTGCCAGTAGTATAGCCTCGGGTAACGAGCAGTACTTC. The full variable domain, completed using reference TRBV19 and TRBJ2-7, is DGGITQSPKYLFRKEGQNVTLSCEQNLNHDAMYWYRQDPGQGLRLIYYSQIVNDFQKGDIAEGYSVSREKKESFPLTVTSAQKNPTAFYLCASSIASGNEQYFGPGTRLTVT.